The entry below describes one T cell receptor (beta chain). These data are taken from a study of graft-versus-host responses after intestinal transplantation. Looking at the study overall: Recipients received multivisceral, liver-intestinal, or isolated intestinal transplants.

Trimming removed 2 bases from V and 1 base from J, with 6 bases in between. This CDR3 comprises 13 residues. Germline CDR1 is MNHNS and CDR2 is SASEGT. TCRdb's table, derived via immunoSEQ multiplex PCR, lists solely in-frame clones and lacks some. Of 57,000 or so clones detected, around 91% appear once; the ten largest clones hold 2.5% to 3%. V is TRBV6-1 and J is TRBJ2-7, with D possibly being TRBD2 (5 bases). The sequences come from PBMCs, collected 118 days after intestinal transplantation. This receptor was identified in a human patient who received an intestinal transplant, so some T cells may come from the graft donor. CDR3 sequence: CASSEPGSYEQYF. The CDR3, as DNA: TGTGCCAGCAGTGAACCGGGGTCCTACGAGCAGTACTTC.